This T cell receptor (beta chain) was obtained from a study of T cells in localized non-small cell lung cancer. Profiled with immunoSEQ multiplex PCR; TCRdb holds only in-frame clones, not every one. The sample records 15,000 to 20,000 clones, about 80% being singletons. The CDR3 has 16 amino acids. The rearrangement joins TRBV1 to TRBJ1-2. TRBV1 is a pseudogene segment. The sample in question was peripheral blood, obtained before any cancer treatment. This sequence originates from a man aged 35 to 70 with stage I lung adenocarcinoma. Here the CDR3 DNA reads TGCACCAGCAGCGGAAAAAGTTTGTGCGAGACCTATGGCTACACCTTC. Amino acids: CTSSGKSLCETYGYTF.